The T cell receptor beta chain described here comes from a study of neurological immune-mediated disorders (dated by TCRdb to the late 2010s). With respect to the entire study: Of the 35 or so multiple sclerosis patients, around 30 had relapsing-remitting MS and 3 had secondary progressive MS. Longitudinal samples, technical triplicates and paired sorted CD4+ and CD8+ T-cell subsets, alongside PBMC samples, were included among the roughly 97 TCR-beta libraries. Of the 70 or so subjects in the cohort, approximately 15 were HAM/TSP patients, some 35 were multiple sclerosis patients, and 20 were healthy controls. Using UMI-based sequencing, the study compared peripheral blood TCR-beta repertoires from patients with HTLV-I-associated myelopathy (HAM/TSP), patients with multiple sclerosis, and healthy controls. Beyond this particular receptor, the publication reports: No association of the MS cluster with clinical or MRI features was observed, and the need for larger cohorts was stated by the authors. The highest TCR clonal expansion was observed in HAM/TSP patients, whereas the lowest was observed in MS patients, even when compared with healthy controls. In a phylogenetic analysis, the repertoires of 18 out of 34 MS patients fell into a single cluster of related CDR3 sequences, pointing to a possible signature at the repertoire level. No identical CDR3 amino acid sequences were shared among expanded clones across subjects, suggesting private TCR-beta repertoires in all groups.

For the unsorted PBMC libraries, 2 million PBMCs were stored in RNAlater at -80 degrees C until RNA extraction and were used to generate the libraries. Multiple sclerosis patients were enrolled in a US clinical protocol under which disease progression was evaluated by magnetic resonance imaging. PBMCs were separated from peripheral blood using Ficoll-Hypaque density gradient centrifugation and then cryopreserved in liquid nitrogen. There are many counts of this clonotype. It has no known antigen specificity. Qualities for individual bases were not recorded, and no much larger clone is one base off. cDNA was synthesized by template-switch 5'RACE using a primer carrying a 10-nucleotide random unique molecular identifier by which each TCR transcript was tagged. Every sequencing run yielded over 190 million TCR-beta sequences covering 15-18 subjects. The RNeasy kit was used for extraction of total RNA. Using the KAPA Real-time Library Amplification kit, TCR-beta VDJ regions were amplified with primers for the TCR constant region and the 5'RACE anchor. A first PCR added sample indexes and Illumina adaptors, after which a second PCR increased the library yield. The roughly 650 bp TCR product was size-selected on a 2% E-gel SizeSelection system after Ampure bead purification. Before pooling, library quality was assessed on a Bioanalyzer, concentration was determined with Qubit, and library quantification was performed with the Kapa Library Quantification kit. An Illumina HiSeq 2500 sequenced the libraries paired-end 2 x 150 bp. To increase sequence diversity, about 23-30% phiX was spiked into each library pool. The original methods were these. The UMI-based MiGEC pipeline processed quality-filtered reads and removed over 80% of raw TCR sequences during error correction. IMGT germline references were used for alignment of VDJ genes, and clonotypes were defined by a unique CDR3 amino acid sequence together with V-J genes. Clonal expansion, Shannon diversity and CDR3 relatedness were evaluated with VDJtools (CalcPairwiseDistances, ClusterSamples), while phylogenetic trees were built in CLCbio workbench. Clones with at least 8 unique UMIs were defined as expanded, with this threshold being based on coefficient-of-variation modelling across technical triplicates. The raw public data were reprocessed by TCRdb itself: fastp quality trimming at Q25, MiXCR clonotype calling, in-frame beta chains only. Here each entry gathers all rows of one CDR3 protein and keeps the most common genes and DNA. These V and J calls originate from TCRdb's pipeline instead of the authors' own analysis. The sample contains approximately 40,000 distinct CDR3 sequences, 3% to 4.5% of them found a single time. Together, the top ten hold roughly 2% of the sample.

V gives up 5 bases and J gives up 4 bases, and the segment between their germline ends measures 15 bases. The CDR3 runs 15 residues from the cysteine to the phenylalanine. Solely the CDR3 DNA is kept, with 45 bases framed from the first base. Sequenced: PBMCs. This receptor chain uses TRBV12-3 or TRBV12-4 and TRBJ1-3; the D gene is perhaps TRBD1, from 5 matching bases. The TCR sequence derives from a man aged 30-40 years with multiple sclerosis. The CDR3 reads CASSTFGTRGNTIYF. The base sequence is TGTGCCAGCAGTACATTTGGGACGCGCGGAAACACCATATATTTT.